The clone carrying this T cell receptor (beta chain) has a handful of counts. Its antigen is not identified. The CDR3 totals 15 residues. V was shortened by 2 bases and J by 3 bases, with 13 bases between the two germline ends. CDR1 and CDR2 from the germline V gene are MNHEY and SVGAGI. TCRdb fed the reads into MiXCR, producing one record per CDR3 protein. Seen here are some 800,000 distinct CDR3 sequences, roughly 29% observed once, and the top ten hold around 13%. This record comes from a study of T cell repertoires in cytomegalovirus infection. The sequencing here drew on cultured CD8+ T cells from PBMCs, taken from culture after CMV antigen stimulation. V gene TRBV6-5 combines with J gene TRBJ1-1; a possible D gene is TRBD1 (5 bases). The receptor was isolated from a human donor in good health (CMV status not recorded). Some clones in this sample may be carry-over from other donors' samples. The CDR3 bases are TGTGCCAGCAGTTACGCTGTGGGGGGGGACACTGAAGCTTTCTTT. Translating gives CASSYAVGGDTEAFF.